One sample yielded the 28 T cell receptor beta chains listed below, sequenced in a study of blood T cell repertoires in COVID-19. TCRdb keeps only in-frame clones here, not all; method: immunoSEQ multiplex PCR. The data show 300,000 to 350,000 clones, approximately 82% seen once. Sequencing used peripheral blood. These receptors were obtained from a man between 25 and 39 years old with active or convalescent COVID-19.

This chain links TRBV7-2 with TRBJ1-2, with a weak D call TRBD1 (6 bases). Trimming left V 5 bases short and J 7 bases short, with 23 bases between. This CDR3 region has 16 residues. The germline V gene encodes CDR1 SGHTA and CDR2 FQGNSA. DNA for the CDR3: TGTGCCAGCAGCGATTCGGGGGGGGCCCCACTTATTGGCTACACCTTC. It specifies CASSDSGGAPLIGYTF.

V and J are TRBV30 and TRBJ2-5, with D unresolved. The CDR3 has 13 residues. Looked up from germline, CDR1 is GTSNPN and CDR2 is SVGIG (reference sequence). Trimming pared 0 bases from V and 5 bases from J, leaving 10 bases between. CDR3 in amino acids: CAWSVVRGETQYF. Here the CDR3 DNA reads TGTGCCTGGAGTGTAGTTCGTGGCGAGACCCAGTACTTC.

The chain combines TRBV6-5 with TRBJ1-4, with 7 bases aligning to TRBD1. From germline, CDR1 is MNHEY and CDR2 SVGAGI. V dropped 6 bases and J dropped 0; count of bases not matched to a gene: 4. There are 15 residues in the CDR3. CDR3 nucleotides: TGTGCCAGCAGAATTCAGGGGGCAACTAATGAAAAACTGTTTTTT. It specifies CASRIQGATNEKLFF.

This clone was observed a handful of times. The V call is TRBV4-3, the J call TRBJ1-3, with D perhaps TRBD1 (6 bases). There are 14 residues in the CDR3. The V gene's germline CDR1 is LGHNA and CDR2 YSLEER. The V gene lost 4 bases and the J gene lost 1 base, with 8 bases spanning the gap. CDR3 amino acids: CASSLTGSGNTIYF. CDR3 bases: TGCGCCAGCAGCCTTACAGGGTCTGGAAACACCATATATTTT.

The chain carries TRBV4-1 and TRBJ2-1, with a possible D match to TRBD2 (6 bases). This CDR3 is 16 amino acids long. The V end was cut by 6 bases, the J end by 0 bases, with 15 bases between. The germline V gene has CDR1 MGHRA and CDR2 YSYEKL. The CDR3 sequence: CASSQYGLLSYNEQFF. The CDR3 DNA sequence: TGCGCCAGCAGTCAGTACGGACTACTCTCCTACAATGAGCAGTTCTTC.

This chain uses TRBV9 with TRBJ1-2; no definite D call. Deletions cut 4 bases from V and 3 bases from J, with 19 bases between. The CDR3 extends over 16 amino acids. Germline V gene sequence: CDR1 SGDLS, CDR2 YYNGEE. Here the CDR3 reads CASSPRADYRDYGYTF. In nucleotides, the CDR3 is TGTGCCAGCAGCCCCCGGGCCGACTACCGAGACTATGGCTACACCTTC.

This clone was seen only a few times. J is TRBJ1-5 and V is TRBV10-1; D is uncertain. The germline V gene has CDR1 WNHNN and CDR2 SYGVQD (reference sequence). V lost 8 bases and J 0 bases, leaving 5 bases between the germline ends. The CDR3 is 12 amino acids. The chain's CDR3 is CASGRSNQPQHF. CDR3 in DNA: TGCGCCAGCGGGCGTAGCAATCAGCCCCAGCATTTT.

V and J are TRBV7-3 and TRBJ2-5, with D perhaps TRBD1 (6 bases). With 11 bases removed from V and 5 bases from J, the gap between germline ends came to 18 bases. The CDR3 sequence is 13 residues long. The germline V gene encodes CDR1 SGHTA and CDR2 FQGTGA. As DNA, the CDR3 is TGTGCCTCCGCCCTAGGTCAGGGGGAGACCCAGTACTTC. This gives the protein CASALGQGETQYF.

The chain has TRBV14 and TRBJ2-7, with TRBD2 as a possible D gene (6 bases). The CDR3 runs 13 residues. Trimming took off 8 bases at V and 3 bases at J, with 14 bases between the two ends. CDR1 is SGHDN, CDR2 FVKESK, per germline. The CDR3 here is CASSLASGYEQYF. CDR3 sequence (DNA): TGTGCCAGCTCCCTAGCGTCCGGCTACGAGCAGTACTTC. Filled out from reference TRBV14 and TRBJ2-7, the complete variable domain reads EAGVTQFPSHSVIEKGQTVTLRCDPISGHDNLYWYRRVMGKEIKFLLHFVKESKQDESGMPNNRFLAERTGGTYSTLKVQPAELEDSGVYFCASSLASGYEQYFGPGTRLTVT.

The chain combines TRBV7-9 with TRBJ1-6; TRBD1 agrees at 7 bases. CDR1 SEHNR and CDR2 FQNEAQ come from the germline V gene (reference sequence). The CDR3 has 16 residues. Unmatched junction bases numbered 9, after V lost 5 bases and J lost 5 bases. CDR3 sequence (DNA): TGTGCCAGCAGCCCCCCCGGCAGGGGGAATAATTCACCCCTCCACTTT. Protein sequence: CASSPPGRGNNSPLHF.

The rearrangement links TRBV7-8 to TRBJ2-3; TRBD2 might be the D (5 bases). V gave up 0 bases and J gave up 11 bases, with 12 bases separating them. This CDR3 spans 13 amino acids. Germline V gene lookup returns CDR1 SGHVS and CDR2 FQNEAQ. As DNA, the CDR3 is TGTGCCAGCAGCTTAGCGAAGGGAGAAGTGCAGTATTTT. Amino acids: CASSLAKGEVQYF.

This rearrangement joins TRBV20-1 to TRBJ1-2; D unclear. The germline V and J ends were trimmed by 5 bases and 2 bases, with 18 bases remaining between them. CDR3 length: 15 residues. Germline V gene sequence: CDR1 DFQATT, CDR2 SNEGSKA (reference sequence). CDR3 residues: CSAREDGGVNYGYTF. CDR3 coding DNA: TGCAGTGCTCGTGAGGACGGCGGGGTAAACTATGGCTACACCTTC.

The chain links TRBV6-5 to TRBJ2-7; 7 bases match TRBD1. This CDR3 contains 13 residues. Germline values: CDR1 MNHEY, CDR2 SVGAGI. J gave up 3 bases and V 8 bases, and 7 bases lay outside the gene matches. The CDR3 protein is CASGEQGFYEQYF. Written as DNA, the CDR3 is TGTGCCAGCGGGGAACAGGGGTTCTACGAGCAGTACTTC.

The chain uses TRBV15 and TRBJ2-3; 7 positions agree with TRBD1. The CDR3 covers 15 residues. Germline CDR1 is LNHNV and CDR2 is YYDKDF (reference sequence). The V gene end was trimmed by 5 bases and the J gene end by 5 bases; junction bases not matched to a gene: 10. CDR3 sequence (DNA): TGTGCCACCAGCGCCTCCAGGGGGTTGCAAGATACGCAGTATTTT. Amino acids: CATSASRGLQDTQYF.

This chain connects TRBV18 to TRBJ1-3; unclear D gene. The V gene's germline CDR1 is KGHSH and CDR2 LQKENI. Trimming stripped 3 bases from V and 0 bases from J, with 6 bases between. This CDR3 has 14 residues. CDR3 residues: CASSPGDSGNTIYF. CDR3 coding DNA: TGTGCCAGCTCACCCGGGGACTCTGGAAACACCATATATTTT.

The rearrangement uses TRBV15 and TRBJ1-2, with D tentatively TRBD1 (5 bases). This CDR3 is built from 14 residues. Germline CDR1 is LNHNV and CDR2 is YYDKDF (reference sequence). V was cut by 0 bases and J by 8 bases, with 13 bases left in between. CDR3 in amino acids: CATSRDPGEGGYTF. The DNA of the CDR3 is TGTGCCACCAGCAGAGATCCGGGGGAGGGAGGCTACACCTTC.

The V call is TRBV7-2, the J call TRBJ2-1; D possibly corresponds to TRBD1 (6 bases). The CDR3 contains 15 residues. The germline V and J ends were trimmed by 5 bases and 10 bases, with 21 bases remaining between them. Germline V gene lookup returns CDR1 SGHTA and CDR2 FQGNSA. The CDR3 nucleotides are TGTGCCAGCAGCCCAGGGGTCTATACCGCGGTGGAGCAGTTCTTC. It specifies CASSPGVYTAVEQFF. Full variable domain (outside the CDR3, taken from reference TRBV7-2 and TRBJ2-1): GAGVSQSPSNKVTEKGKDVELRCDPISGHTALYWYRQSLGQGLEFLIYFQGNSAPDKSGLPSDRFSAERTGGSVSTLTIQRTQQEDSAVYLCASSPGVYTAVEQFFGPGTRLTVL.

The genes are TRBV7-2 and TRBJ1-1; maybe TRBD1 (5 bases). Germline CDR1 and CDR2: SGHTA and FQGNSA. V shed 1 base and J shed 0 bases, with 9 bases lying between them. The CDR3 loop spans 15 amino acids. The CDR3 coding sequence is TGTGCCAGCAGCTTAGAGACAGTCATGAACACTGAAGCTTTCTTT. This gives the protein CASSLETVMNTEAFF.

The chain couples TRBV4-1 to TRBJ1-4; D is undetermined. The CDR3 consists of 13 residues. Germline V gene data show CDR1 as MGHRA and CDR2 as YSYEKL. Trimming removed 2 bases at V and 8 bases at J, with 9 bases between. CDR3 residues: CASSQLPREKLFF. Here the CDR3 DNA reads TGCGCCAGCAGCCAATTGCCGAGGGAAAAACTGTTTTTT.

The gene calls are TRBV9 and TRBJ2-3; unclear D gene. The CDR3 length is 14 residues. Germline assignment: CDR1 SGDLS and CDR2 YYNGEE. The germline V and J ends were trimmed by 2 bases and 3 bases, with 10 bases remaining between them. CDR3 amino acids: CASSVHVRTDTQYF. CDR3 coding DNA: TGTGCCAGCAGCGTTCACGTGAGGACAGATACGCAGTATTTT.

V is TRBV10-3 and J is TRBJ1-5; D remains ambiguous. The germline V gene has CDR1 ENHRY and CDR2 SYGVKD. The CDR3 is made up of 14 amino acids. V was clipped by 0 bases and J by 10 bases, with 13 bases between them. The CDR3 reads CAISESFTFNPQHF. CDR3 DNA sequence: TGTGCCATCAGTGAGTCGTTTACTTTCAACCCCCAGCATTTT.

The chain joins TRBV7-3 to TRBJ2-7; 11 nucleotides align to TRBD2. Germline V gene lookup returns CDR1 SGHTA and CDR2 FQGTGA. After removal of 5 bases from V and 3 bases from J, the junction contained 9 bases not matched to a gene. This CDR3 is 16 amino acids long. CDR3 sequence (DNA): TGTGCCAGCAGCCCATCGACCGGGACTAGCGGCTACGAGCAGTACTTC. Translated, it gives CASSPSTGTSGYEQYF.

CDR3 amino acids: CASSPSGRGYNEQFF. CDR3 nucleotides: TGTGCCAGCAGCCCTAGCGGGAGAGGATACAATGAGCAGTTCTTC. The chain employs TRBV28 and TRBJ2-1, with 10 nucleotides matching TRBD2. The CDR3 runs 15 residues. The J segment lost 4 bases and the V segment lost 6 bases, leaving 6 bases of the junction unmatched. Germline CDR1 and CDR2: MDHEN and SYDVKM. Supplemented by reference TRBV28 and TRBJ2-1, the full variable domain reads DVKVTQSSRYLVKRTGEKVFLECVQDMDHENMFWYRQDPGLGLRLIYFSYDVKMKEKGDIPEGYSVSREKKERFSLILESASTNQTSMYLCASSPSGRGYNEQFFGPGTRLTVL.

The chain combines TRBV7-8 with TRBJ1-5, with D uncertain. The germline CDR1 and CDR2 sequences are SGHVS and FQNEAQ. The V end was cut by 6 bases, the J end by 4 bases, with 13 bases between. The CDR3 is 14 amino acids. The chain's CDR3 is CASSLQAGNQPQHF. For the CDR3, the DNA is TGTGCCAGCAGTCTTCAGGCGGGGAATCAGCCCCAGCATTTT.

The rearrangement uses TRBV18 and TRBJ2-7; 13 nucleotides align to TRBD2. V lost 3 bases and J lost 6; bases outside the gene matches: 8. Germline CDR1 and CDR2: KGHSH and LQKENI. The CDR3 runs 16 residues. The CDR3, as DNA: TGTGCCAGCTCACCTGGGACTAGCGGGAATTACGGCGAGCAGTACTTC. Protein product: CASSPGTSGNYGEQYF.

The CDR3 sequence: CAWSRREDYGYTF. DNA for the CDR3: TGTGCCTGGAGTAGGAGAGAGGACTATGGCTACACCTTC. V is TRBV30 and J is TRBJ1-2; unclear D gene. Looked up from germline, CDR1 is GTSNPN and CDR2 is SVGIG (reference sequence). V was pared by 2 bases and J by 3 bases, with 10 bases between. The CDR3 is made up of 13 amino acids.

The V call is TRBV7-3, the J call TRBJ2-3; D call uncertain. CDR1 and CDR2 from the germline V gene are SGHTA and FQGTGA. The CDR3 has 16 amino acids. Trimming shortened V by 1 base and J by 0 bases, and 11 bases separated the two germline ends. The CDR3 spells CASSLKAGFSTDTQYF. The CDR3 coding sequence is TGTGCCAGCAGCTTAAAGGCCGGGTTCAGCACAGATACGCAGTATTTT.

The chain joins TRBV18 to TRBJ1-2; TRBD1 aligns across 11 bases. After removal of 5 bases from V and 7 bases from J, the junction contained 9 bases not matched to a gene. This CDR3 comprises 15 residues. Per germline, CDR1 KGHSH and CDR2 LQKENI. CDR3 coding DNA: TGTGCCAGCTCAGTCCGGGGGACAGGGGGACGTGGCTACACCTTC. Translated: CASSVRGTGGRGYTF.